The sequence of this TCR beta chain was determined in a study of T cells after yellow fever vaccination. This CDR3 region has 15 residues. Germline V gene lookup returns CDR1 SGHTA and CDR2 FQGNSA. V lost 5 bases and J lost 7, with 21 bases in between. Template-switching 5'RACE yielded the TCR cDNA; a universal primer site and UMIs were added in the process. TCRdb independently ran MiXCR on the 5' RACE reads; one entry per CDR3 protein. The table has 250,000 or so distinct CDR3 sequences, over 6.5% seen once. This clonotype was seen many times. The chain uses TRBV7-2 and TRBJ2-7, with D possibly matching TRBD2 (7 bases). The specimen was CD4+ T cells sorted from PBMCs, collected on the day of the yellow fever booster vaccination. This receptor was obtained from a man aged 25 to 40 who received the YFV17D yellow fever vaccine. This chain's CDR3 is CASSLLGAGVDEQYF. CDR3 coding DNA: TGTGCCAGCAGCCTCCTGGGGGCGGGGGTGGATGAGCAGTACTTC.